This record looks at one TCR beta chain sequence and its context. V gave up 4 bases and J gave up 9 bases, with 13 bases separating them. Per germline, CDR1 LGHDT and CDR2 YNNKEL (reference sequence). This CDR3 has 13 residues. The data belong to a study of blood T cell repertoires in COVID-19. Study in general: Acute-phase and convalescent COVID-19 samples originated in the United States, Italy and Spain. Nucleic acid was either cDNA or gDNA, and it came from T cells, B-cell-depleted T cells, or PBMCs.

Sequenced by immunoSEQ multiplex PCR; TCRdb stores in-frame clones only, minus some. Of approximately 86,000 clones in the sample, about 85% were seen once. The material sequenced was peripheral blood. The clonotype was recovered from a middle-aged man with acute or convalescent COVID-19. V usage is TRBV3-1 (or the pseudogene TRBV3-2) and J usage is TRBJ2-1; D uncertain. The CDR3 spells CASSLQARFEQFF. In DNA, the CDR3 is TGTGCCAGCAGCCTCCAGGCCCGGTTTGAGCAGTTCTTC.